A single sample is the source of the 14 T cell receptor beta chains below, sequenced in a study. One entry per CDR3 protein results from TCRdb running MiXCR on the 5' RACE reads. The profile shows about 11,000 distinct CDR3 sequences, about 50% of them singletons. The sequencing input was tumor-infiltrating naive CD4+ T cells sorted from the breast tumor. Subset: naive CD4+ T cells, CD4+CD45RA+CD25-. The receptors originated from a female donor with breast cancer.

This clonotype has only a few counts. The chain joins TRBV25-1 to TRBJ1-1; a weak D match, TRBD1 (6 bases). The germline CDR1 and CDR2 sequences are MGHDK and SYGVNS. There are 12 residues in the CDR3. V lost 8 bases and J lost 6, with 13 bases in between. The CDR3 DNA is TGTGCCAGCTCCCAGGGGAGATCTGAAGCTTTCTTT. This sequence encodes CASSQGRSEAFF.

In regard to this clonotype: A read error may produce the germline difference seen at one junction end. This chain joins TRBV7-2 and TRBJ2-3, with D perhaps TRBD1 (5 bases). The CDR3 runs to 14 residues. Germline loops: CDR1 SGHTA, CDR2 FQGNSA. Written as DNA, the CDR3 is TGTGCCAGCAGCTTACAGGGTGGCACAGGTACGCAGTATTTT. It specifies CASSLQGGTGTQYF. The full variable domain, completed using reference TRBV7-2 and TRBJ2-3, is GAGVSQSPSNKVTEKGKDVELRCDPISGHTALYWYRQSLGQGLEFLIYFQGNSAPDKSGLPSDRFSAERTGGSVSTLTIQRTQQEDSAVYLCASSLQGGTGTQYFGPGTRLTVL.

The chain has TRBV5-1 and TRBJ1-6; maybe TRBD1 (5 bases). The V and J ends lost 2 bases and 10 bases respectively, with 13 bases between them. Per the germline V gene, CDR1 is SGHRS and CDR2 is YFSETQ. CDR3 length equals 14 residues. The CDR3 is CASSLSSGASPLHF. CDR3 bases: TGCGCCAGCAGCTTATCGAGTGGGGCCTCACCCCTCCACTTT.

The CDR3 nucleotides are TGTGCCAGCAGGCTACTGGGACAGGCGAACACTGAAGCTTTCTTT. Translated, it gives CASRLLGQANTEAFF. The V gene is TRBV12-3 or TRBV12-4, the J gene TRBJ1-1; TRBD1 matches 8 bases. CDR3 length equals 15 residues. The ends lost 6 bases at V and 1 base at J; junction bases unmatched: 7.

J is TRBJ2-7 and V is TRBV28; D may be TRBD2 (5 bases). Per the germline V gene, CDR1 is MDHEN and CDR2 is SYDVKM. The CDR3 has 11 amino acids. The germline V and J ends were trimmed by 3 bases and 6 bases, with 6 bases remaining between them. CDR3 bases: TGTGCCAGCAGTTTCCGGGGCGAGCAGTACTTC. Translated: CASSFRGEQYF.

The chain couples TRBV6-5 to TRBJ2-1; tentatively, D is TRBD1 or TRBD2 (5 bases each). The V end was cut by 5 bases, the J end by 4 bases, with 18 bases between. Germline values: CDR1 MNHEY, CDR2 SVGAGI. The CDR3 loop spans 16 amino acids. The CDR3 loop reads CASSHPPGTQYNEQFF. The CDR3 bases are TGTGCCAGCAGTCACCCCCCCGGGACCCAATACAATGAGCAGTTCTTC.

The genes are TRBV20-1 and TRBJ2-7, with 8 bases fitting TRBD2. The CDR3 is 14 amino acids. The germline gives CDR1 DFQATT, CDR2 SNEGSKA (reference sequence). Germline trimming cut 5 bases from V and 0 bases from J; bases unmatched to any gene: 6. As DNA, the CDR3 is TGCAGTGCTTCCGGGACTAGTAACTCCTACGAGCAGTACGTC. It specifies CSASGTSNSYEQYV.

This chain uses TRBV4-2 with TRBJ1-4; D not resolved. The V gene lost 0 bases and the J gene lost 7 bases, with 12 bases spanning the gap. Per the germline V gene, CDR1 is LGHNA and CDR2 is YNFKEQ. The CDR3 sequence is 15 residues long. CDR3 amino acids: CASSQEAGGSEKLFF. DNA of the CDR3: TGTGCCAGCAGCCAAGAAGCGGGAGGGAGTGAAAAACTGTTTTTT.

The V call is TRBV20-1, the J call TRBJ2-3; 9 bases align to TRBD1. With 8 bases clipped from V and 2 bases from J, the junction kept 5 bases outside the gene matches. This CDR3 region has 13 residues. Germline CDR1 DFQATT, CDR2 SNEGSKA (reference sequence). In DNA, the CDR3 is TGCAGTACGAGGGACAGGGTCACAGATACGCAGTATTTT. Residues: CSTRDRVTDTQYF.

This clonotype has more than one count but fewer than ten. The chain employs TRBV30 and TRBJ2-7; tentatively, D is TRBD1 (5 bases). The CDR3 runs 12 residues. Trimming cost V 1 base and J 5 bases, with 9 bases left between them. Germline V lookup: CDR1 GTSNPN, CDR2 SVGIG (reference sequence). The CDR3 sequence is CAWSARGDEQYV. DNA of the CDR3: TGTGCCTGGAGTGCTAGGGGTGACGAGCAGTACGTC.

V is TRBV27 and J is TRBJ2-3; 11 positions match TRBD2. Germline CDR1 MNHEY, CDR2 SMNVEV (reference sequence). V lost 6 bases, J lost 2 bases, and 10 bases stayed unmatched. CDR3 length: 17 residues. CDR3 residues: CASSSSVSGRATDTQYF. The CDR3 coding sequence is TGTGCCAGCAGCTCTAGCGTTAGCGGGAGGGCCACAGATACGCAGTATTTT.

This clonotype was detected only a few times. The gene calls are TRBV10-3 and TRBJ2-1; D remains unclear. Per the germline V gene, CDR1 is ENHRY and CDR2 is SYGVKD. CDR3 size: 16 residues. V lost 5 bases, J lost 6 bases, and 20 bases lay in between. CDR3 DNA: TGTGCCATCAGTAGCCTCTACGAGTCCCCTGGCAATGAGCAGTTCTTC. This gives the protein CAISSLYESPGNEQFF.

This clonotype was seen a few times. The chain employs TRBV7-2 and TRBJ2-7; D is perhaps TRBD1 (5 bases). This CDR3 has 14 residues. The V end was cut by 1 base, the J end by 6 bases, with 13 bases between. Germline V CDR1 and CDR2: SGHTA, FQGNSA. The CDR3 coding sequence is TGTGCCAGCAGCTTAGAGAATTGGGGCTCCGAGCAGTACTTC. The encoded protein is CASSLENWGSEQYF.

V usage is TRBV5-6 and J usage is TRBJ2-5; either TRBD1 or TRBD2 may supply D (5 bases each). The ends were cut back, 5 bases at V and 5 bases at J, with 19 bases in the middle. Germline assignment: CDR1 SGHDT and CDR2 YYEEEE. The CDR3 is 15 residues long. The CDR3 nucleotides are TGTGCCAGCAGTCAAGCCCCGGGGCCTGGGGAGACCCAGTACTTC. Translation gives CASSQAPGPGETQYF.